What follows is one T cell receptor (beta chain) and its context. Its cognate antigen is unknown. Sequencing used immunoSEQ multiplex PCR; TCRdb keeps in-frame clones, though not all of them. This table has about 15,000 clones, 82% appearing once. The source of the sample is a study of OX40 agonist ivuxolimab in advanced cancers. Study-wide findings and caveats: Normalized T-cell clonal expansion was also low in some nonresponders.

The sample consisted of CD4+ or CD8+ T cells sorted from blood, taken in a trial of the OX40 agonist ivuxolimab. The sequence was collected from an adult with an advanced solid tumor such as melanoma, head and neck, liver or kidney cancer.

The CDR3 coding sequence is TGTGCCAGCAGTGAAGGGGACACCGGGGAGCTGTTTTTT. Amino acids: CASSEGDTGELFF. The chain is built from TRBV6-4 and TRBJ2-2, with D possibly being TRBD1 (5 bases). Per the germline V gene, CDR1 is MRHNA and CDR2 is SNTAGT. With 3 bases removed from V and 3 bases from J, the gap between germline ends came to 5 bases. CDR3 length: 13 amino acids.